What follows describes a single T cell receptor (beta chain). Its antigen remains unidentified. The CDR3 is cut off 3 residues early in the read; its end comes from the germline J gene. The sample comes from a study of Tregs in tolerant kidney transplant recipients. Findings and limits, study-wide: Some patients' samples used different primers over time, so nucleotide sequences weren't comparable.

The germline V gene has CDR1 LNHDA and CDR2 SQIVND (reference sequence). V was cut by 3 bases and J by 3 bases, with 6 bases left in between. CDR3 length: 12 amino acids. Profiled with immunoSEQ multiplex PCR; TCRdb holds only in-frame clones, not every one. This listing includes roughly 30,000 clones. The sequence was obtained from a human donor who received a combined kidney and bone marrow transplant. The chain is built from TRBV19 and TRBJ2-7; D is uncertain. This material consisted of CD8+ T cells from blood, taken before the transplant. The CDR3 bases that were read are TGTGCCAGTAGTATGGGCAGCTACGAG. This gives the protein CASSMGSYE. The full CDR3 is CASSMGSYEQYF.